This T cell receptor (beta chain) stems from a study of T cell clonotyping in hematopoietic cell transplantation. Study-wide results and limits: Recipient TCR diversity dropped after transplant; expanded clonotypes rose from day 30 to 180. Graft donor and pretransplant recipient Inverse Simpson Index values predicted broader posttransplant TCR diversity. At the given depth, recipient repertoires were over 95% de novo clonotypes.

Clones were sequenced by immunoSEQ multiplex PCR, and TCRdb holds only the in-frame ones, with some missing. The repertoire holds some 11,000 clones, with 45% to 50% as singletons. Remarks on this clone: Its specificity is unknown.

The CDR3 sequence is 15 residues long. CDR1 SGHDT and CDR2 YYEEEE come from the germline V gene. Trimming cost V 0 bases and J 0 bases, with 4 bases left between them. The TCR originated in a male patient aged 50 to 59 who had an allogeneic stem cell transplant from an unrelated donor, so the T cells may come from the graft donor. Some clones in this sample may be carry-over from other donors' samples. The J gene is TRBJ2-6, the V gene TRBV5-6; D not certain. The starting material was PBMCs, obtained 30 days after allogeneic stem cell transplant. For the CDR3, the DNA is TGTGCCAGCAGCTTGGTGCACTCTGGGGCCAACGTCCTGACTTTC. Its protein product is CASSLVHSGANVLTF.